This TCR beta chain was captured in a study of monozygotic twins with inflammatory bowel disease. TCRdb derives one entry per CDR3 protein from the 5' RACE reads, leaving out DNA. The sample is made up of nearly 450,000 distinct CDR3 sequences, and the top ten hold 2.4% of it. This CDR3 spans 16 amino acids. CDR1 is KGHSH, CDR2 LQKENI, per germline. This clonotype originated in a human donor with ulcerative colitis or Crohn's disease, or a healthy co-twin of an affected twin (not recorded which). Sequences were obtained from blood. The genes are TRBV18 and TRBJ1-2. CDR3 region: CASSVLEHGRQDGYTF.